The clone carrying this TCR beta chain was counted many times. The target antigen is unknown. These data are taken from a study of T-cell reconstitution after alpha-beta-depleted transplantation in children. Study-wide findings and caveats: The origin of high day-60 TCRbeta diversity in some patients lay in surviving recipient T cells and thymic progenitors. Newly generated T cells supplied most T-cell counts and diversity one year post-transplant. Reportedly, roughly two months post-transplant, alpha-beta T cells arose from several hundred expanded graft clones.

This CDR3 has 15 amino acids. Trimming removed 2 bases from V and 4 bases from J; junction bases left unmatched: 8. Germline CDR1 MGHRA, CDR2 YSYEKL. The TCRbeta library incorporated unique molecular identifiers. TCRdb redid the calling of the PCR reads with MiXCR, one entry per CDR3 protein. Among a few hundred thousand distinct CDR3 sequences listed, roughly 11% were seen once. Material: peripheral blood, obtained 180 days after TCRalphabeta/CD19-depleted stem cell transplant. The TCR sequence derives from a male patient between 2 and 9 years old who had a stem cell transplant for chronic granulomatous disease, so the T cells may come from the graft donor. The chain joins TRBV4-1 to TRBJ2-7; the match to TRBD2 covers 7 bases. The CDR3 here is CASSQSYASGYEQYF. The DNA for the CDR3 is TGCGCCAGCAGCCAAAGCTACGCTAGCGGATACGAGCAGTACTTC.